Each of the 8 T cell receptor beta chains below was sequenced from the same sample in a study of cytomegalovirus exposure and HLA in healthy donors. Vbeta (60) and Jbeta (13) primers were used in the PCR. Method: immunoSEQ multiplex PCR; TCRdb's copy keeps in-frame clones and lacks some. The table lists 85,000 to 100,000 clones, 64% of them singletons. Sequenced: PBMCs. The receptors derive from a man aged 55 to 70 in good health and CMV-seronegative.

The CDR3 nucleotides are TGTGCCAGCAGTTTTGACAGGGGGCACCGGATAAACACCGGGGAGCTGTTTTTT. It is translated as CASSFDRGHRINTGELFF. The chain joins TRBV28 to TRBJ2-2, with 10 nucleotides matching TRBD1. This CDR3 contains 18 residues. From germline, CDR1 is MDHEN and CDR2 SYDVKM. V lost 3 bases to trimming and J lost 2 bases; unmatched junction nucleotides: 9.

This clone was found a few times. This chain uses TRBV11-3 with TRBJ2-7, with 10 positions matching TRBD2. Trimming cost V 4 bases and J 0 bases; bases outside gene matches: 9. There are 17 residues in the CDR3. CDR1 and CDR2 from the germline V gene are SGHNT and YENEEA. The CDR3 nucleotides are TGTGCCAGCAGCTCCCGCAGCGGGAGGGCCTTCTCCTACGAGCAGTACTTC. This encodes CASSSRSGRAFSYEQYF.

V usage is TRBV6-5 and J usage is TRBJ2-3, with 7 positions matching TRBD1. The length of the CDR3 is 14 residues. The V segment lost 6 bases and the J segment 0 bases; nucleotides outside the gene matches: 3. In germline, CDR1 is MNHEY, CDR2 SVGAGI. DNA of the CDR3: TGTGCCAGCAGAATAGGGGGCAGCACAGATACGCAGTATTTT. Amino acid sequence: CASRIGGSTDTQYF.

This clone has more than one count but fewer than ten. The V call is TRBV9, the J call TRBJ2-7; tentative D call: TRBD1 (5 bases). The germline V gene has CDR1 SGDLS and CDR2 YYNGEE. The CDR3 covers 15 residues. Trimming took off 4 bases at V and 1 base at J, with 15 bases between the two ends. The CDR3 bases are TGTGCCAGCAGCCCTGGGGCAGGGCAGTCCTACGAGCAGTACTTC. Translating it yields CASSPGAGQSYEQYF.

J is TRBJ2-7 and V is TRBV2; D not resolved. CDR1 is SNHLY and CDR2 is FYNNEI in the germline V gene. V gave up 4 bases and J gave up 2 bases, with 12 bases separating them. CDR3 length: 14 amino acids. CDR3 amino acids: CASSVVGGTYEQYF. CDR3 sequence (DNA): TGTGCCAGCAGTGTGGTCGGCGGAACCTACGAGCAGTACTTC. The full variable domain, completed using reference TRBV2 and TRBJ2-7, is EPEVTQTPSHQVTQMGQEVILRCVPISNHLYFYWYRQILGQKVEFLVSFYNNEISEKSEIFDDQFSVERPDGSNFTLKIRSTKLEDSAMYFCASSVVGGTYEQYFGPGTRLTVT.

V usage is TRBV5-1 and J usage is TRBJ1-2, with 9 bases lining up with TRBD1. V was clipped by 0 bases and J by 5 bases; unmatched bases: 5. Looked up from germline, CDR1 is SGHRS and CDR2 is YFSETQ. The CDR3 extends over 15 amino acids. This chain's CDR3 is CASSLEQGAIYGYTF. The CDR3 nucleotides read TGCGCCAGCAGCTTGGAACAGGGGGCGATTTATGGCTACACCTTC.

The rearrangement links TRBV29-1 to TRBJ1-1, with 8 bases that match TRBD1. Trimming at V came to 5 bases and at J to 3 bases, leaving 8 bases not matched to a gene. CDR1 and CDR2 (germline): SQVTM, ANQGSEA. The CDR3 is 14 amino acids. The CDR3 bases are TGCAGCGTTCGGACAGGGAATGTCGACACTGAAGCTTTCTTT. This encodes CSVRTGNVDTEAFF.

In DNA form, the CDR3 reads TGCGCCAGCAGCTTGGACAGCACCTATGGCTACACCTTC. Its translation: CASSLDSTYGYTF. The chain carries TRBV5-1 and TRBJ1-2; D ambiguous. This CDR3 is 13 amino acids long. The V gene's germline CDR1 is SGHRS and CDR2 YFSETQ. V dropped 0 bases and J dropped 4 bases, with 7 bases sitting between them.